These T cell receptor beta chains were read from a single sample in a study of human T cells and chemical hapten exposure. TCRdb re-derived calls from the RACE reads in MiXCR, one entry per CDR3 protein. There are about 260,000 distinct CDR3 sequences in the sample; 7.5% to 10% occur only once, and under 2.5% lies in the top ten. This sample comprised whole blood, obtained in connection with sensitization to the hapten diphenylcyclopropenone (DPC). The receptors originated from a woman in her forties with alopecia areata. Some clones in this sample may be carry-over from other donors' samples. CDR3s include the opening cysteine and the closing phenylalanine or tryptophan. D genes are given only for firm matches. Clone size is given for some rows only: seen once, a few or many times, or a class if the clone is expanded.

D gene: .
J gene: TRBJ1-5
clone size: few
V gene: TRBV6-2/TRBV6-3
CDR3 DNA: TGTGCCAGCGTTCGGGAGGCATATCAGCCCCAGCATTTT
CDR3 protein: CASVREAYQPQHF

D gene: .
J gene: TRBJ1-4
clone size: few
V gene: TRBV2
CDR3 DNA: TGTGCCAGCAGTGGACTTGAAAAACTGTTTTTT
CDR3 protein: CASSGLEKLFF

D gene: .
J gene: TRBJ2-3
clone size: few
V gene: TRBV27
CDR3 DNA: TGTGCCAGCCGTCATCGGGCAGATACGCAGTATTTT
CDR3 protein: CASRHRADTQYF

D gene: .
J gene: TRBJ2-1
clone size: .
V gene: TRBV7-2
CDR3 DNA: TGTGCCAGCAGCTTCTTCGGCGGGACCTCCTACAATGAGCAGTTCTTC
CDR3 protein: CASSFFGGTSYNEQFF

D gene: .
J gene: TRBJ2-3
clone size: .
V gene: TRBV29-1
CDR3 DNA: TGCAGCCACGGGGCATCAGATACGCAGTATTTT
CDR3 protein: CSHGASDTQYF

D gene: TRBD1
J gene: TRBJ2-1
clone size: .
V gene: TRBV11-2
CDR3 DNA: TGTGCCAGCAGGCCCGGACAGGGAGTTTTTATTGAGCAGTTCTTC
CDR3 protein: CASRPGQGVFIEQFF

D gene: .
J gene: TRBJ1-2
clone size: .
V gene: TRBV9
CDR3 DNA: TGTGCCAGCAGCCCTAATGGACAGACTAACTATGGCTACACCTTC
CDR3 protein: CASSPNGQTNYGYTF

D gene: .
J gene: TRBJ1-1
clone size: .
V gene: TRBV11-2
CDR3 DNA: TGTGCCAGCAGCTTAGTCGGGTCTGTTCCAGCTTTCTTT
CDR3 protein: CASSLVGSVPAFF

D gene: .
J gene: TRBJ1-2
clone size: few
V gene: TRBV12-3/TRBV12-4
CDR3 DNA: TGTGCCAGCAGTTTATCGACACGCGGGGGCTACACCTTC
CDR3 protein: CASSLSTRGGYTF

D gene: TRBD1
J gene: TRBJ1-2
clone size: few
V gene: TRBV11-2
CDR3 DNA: TGTGCCAGCAGCCTGGACCCCACAGGGGGCCCTGGCTACACCTTC
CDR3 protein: CASSLDPTGGPGYTF

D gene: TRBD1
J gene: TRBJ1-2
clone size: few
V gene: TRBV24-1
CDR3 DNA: TGTGCCACCAGTGATCCGGGACAGAACTATGGCTACACCTTC
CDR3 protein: CATSDPGQNYGYTF

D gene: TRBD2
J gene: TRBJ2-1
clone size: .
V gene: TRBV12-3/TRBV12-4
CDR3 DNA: TGTGCCAGCACCGGGGGACTAGCGGGAGGGAATGAGCAGTTCTTC
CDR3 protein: CASTGGLAGGNEQFF

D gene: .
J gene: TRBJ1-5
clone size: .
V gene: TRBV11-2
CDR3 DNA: TGTGCCAGCAGCCAACAACAGGGTTCGGCCCAGCATTTT
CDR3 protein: CASSQQQGSAQHF

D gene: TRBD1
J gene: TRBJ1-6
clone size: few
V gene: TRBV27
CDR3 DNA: TGTGCCAGCAGTCCTGACAGGGTTCTCTCACCCCTCCACTTT
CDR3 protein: CASSPDRVLSPLHF

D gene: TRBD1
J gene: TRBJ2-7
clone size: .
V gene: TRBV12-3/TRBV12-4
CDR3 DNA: TGTGCCAGCTCCTCGGCAGAAACAGGGGATAAGGCCTACGAGCAGTACTTC
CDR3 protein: CASSSAETGDKAYEQYF

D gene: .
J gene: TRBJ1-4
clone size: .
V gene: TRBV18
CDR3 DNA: TGTGCCAGCTCACCAGGGGCAGGGGAAAAACTGTTTTTT
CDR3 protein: CASSPGAGEKLFF

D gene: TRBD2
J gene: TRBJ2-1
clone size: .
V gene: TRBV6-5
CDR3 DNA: TGTGCCAGCAGCCGACGACTAGCGGGAGACAATGAGCAGTTCTTC
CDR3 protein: CASSRRLAGDNEQFF

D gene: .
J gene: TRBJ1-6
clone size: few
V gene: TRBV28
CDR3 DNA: TGTGCCAGCAGTTTGACCAATTCACCCCTCCACTTT
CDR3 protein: CASSLTNSPLHF